The T cell receptor (beta chain) described here comes from a study of blood T cell repertoires in COVID-19. Overall study: Sites across the United States, Italy and Spain contributed samples from acute and convalescent COVID-19. T cells, B-cell-depleted T cells, or PBMCs provided the cDNA or gDNA that served as material.

This table comes from immunoSEQ multiplex PCR, and its TCRdb copy is limited to in-frame clones, with some not included. The data show 95,000 to 120,000 clones, with 85% seen just once and roughly an eighth held by the top ten. Germline V CDR1 and CDR2: SNHLY, FYNNEI. The J segment lost 2 bases and the V segment lost 4 bases, leaving 2 bases of the junction unmatched. This CDR3 contains 15 residues. Sequenced sample: peripheral blood. The source of this sequence is a human donor in a cohort sampled during active COVID-19. V is TRBV2 and J is TRBJ1-5; 10 bases match TRBD1. CDR3 in DNA: TGTGCCAGCAGTGGAGGACAGGGGGGCAATCAGCCCCAGCATTTT. Translating it yields CASSGGQGGNQPQHF.